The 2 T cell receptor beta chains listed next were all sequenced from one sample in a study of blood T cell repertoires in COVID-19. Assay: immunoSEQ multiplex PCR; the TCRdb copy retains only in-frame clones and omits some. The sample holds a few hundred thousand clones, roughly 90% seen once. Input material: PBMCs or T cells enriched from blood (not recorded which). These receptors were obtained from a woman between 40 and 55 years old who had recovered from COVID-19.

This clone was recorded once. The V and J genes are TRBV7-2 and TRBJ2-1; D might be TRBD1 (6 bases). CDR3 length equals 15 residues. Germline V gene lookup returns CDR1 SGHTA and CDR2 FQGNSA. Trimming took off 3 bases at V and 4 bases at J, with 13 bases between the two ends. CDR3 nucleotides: TGTGCCAGCAGCTTCCAGGGGACCCGATACAATGAGCAGTTCTTC. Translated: CASSFQGTRYNEQFF. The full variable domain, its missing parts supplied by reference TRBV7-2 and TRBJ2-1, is GAGVSQSPSNKVTEKGKDVELRCDPISGHTALYWYRQSLGQGLEFLIYFQGNSAPDKSGLPSDRFSAERTGGSVSTLTIQRTQQEDSAVYLCASSFQGTRYNEQFFGPGTRLTVL.

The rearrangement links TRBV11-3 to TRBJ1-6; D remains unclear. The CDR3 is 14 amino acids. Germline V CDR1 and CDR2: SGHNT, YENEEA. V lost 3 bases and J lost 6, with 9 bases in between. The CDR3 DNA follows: TGTGCCAGCAGCTTCTCGGGGAGTAATTCACCCCTCCACTTT. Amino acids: CASSFSGSNSPLHF. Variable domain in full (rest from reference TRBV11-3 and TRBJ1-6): EAGVVQSPRYKIIEKKQPVAFWCNPISGHNTLYWYLQNLGQGPELLIRYENEEAVDDSQLPKDRFSAERLKGVDSTLKIQPAELGDSAVYLCASSFSGSNSPLHFGNGTRLTVT.